Following are 20 T cell receptor beta chains from one sample sequenced in a study of T cells after yellow fever vaccination. TCRdb called the 5' RACE reads again in MiXCR, with one record for every CDR3 protein. The sample holds roughly 260,000 distinct CDR3 sequences, approximately 12% seen once. This specimen was CD4+ T cells sorted from PBMCs, taken 45 days after the yellow fever booster vaccination. The receptors were sampled from a young man who received the YFV17D yellow fever vaccine.

The chain employs TRBV5-4 and TRBJ2-7; 7 nucleotides align to TRBD2. The J segment lost 1 base and the V segment lost 4 bases, leaving 11 bases of the junction unmatched. This CDR3 region has 16 residues. Germline CDR1 SGHNT, CDR2 YYREEE (reference sequence). The CDR3 loop is CASSGGGGSLSYEQYF. For the CDR3, the DNA is TGTGCCAGCAGCGGGGGGGGAGGCTCCTTATCCTACGAGCAGTACTTC.

A remark on this clonotype: Its ends do not fully match the called genes, so a read error is possible. This chain joins TRBV20-1 and TRBJ2-7; TRBD1 agrees at 9 bases. The germline CDR1 and CDR2 sequences are DFQATT and SNEGSKA (reference sequence). The CDR3 extends over 14 amino acids. Here the CDR3 reads CSARVTGGPYKQYF. The CDR3 DNA is TGCAGTGCTAGGGTCACAGGGGGCCCCTACAAGCAGTACTTC.

There are a few counts of this clonotype. This chain joins TRBV20-1 and TRBJ2-5; D gene uncertain. Germline values: CDR1 DFQATT, CDR2 SNEGSKA (reference sequence). There are 11 residues in the CDR3. V dropped 8 bases and J dropped 0 bases, with 7 bases sitting between them. CDR3 coding DNA: TGCAGTCGACTGAACCAAGAGACCCAGTACTTC. This encodes CSRLNQETQYF.

In its sample, this clonotype was seen a few times. This chain connects TRBV6-5 to TRBJ2-1; 7 bases are a match to TRBD2. Germline assignment: CDR1 MNHEY and CDR2 SVGAGI. This CDR3 region has 17 residues. With V trimmed by 8 bases and J by 4 bases, 17 bases remained unmatched. The CDR3 nucleotides are TGTGCCAGCCGCTGGACGGAAACTAGCGTATTGTACAATGAGCAGTTCTTC. Its protein is CASRWTETSVLYNEQFF.

This clonotype turned up a few times. The chain recombines TRBV18 with TRBJ2-3; D is unclear. V was trimmed by 0 bases and J by 3 bases, leaving 4 bases between them. CDR1 and CDR2 (germline): KGHSH, LQKENI. This CDR3 region has 13 residues. The CDR3 DNA is TGTGCCAGCTCACCACCGGCAACAGATACGCAGTATTTT. Protein product: CASSPPATDTQYF.

This clonotype was detected a few times. The chain combines TRBV10-2 with TRBJ2-7; TRBD2 agrees at 11 bases. CDR1 is WSHSY and CDR2 is SAAADI in the germline V gene. V was pared by 6 bases and J by 2 bases, with 6 bases of the junction left unmatched. The CDR3 is made up of 15 amino acids. As DNA, the CDR3 is TGCGCCAGCAGGCAGGCGACTAGCGGGACCTACGAGCAGTACTTC. This codes for CASRQATSGTYEQYF.

This clonotype was found a few times. The CDR3 is CASSFDYTGELFF. The CDR3 DNA follows: TGTGCCAGCAGCTTTGATTACACCGGGGAGCTGTTTTTT. The chain has TRBV7-2 and TRBJ2-2; D gene ambiguous. Germline V lookup: CDR1 SGHTA, CDR2 FQGNSA. This CDR3 is 13 amino acids long. V shed 3 bases and J shed 3 bases, with 5 bases lying between them.

This clonotype was counted ten times or more. The V call is TRBV18, the J call TRBJ2-1; no firm D call. Between the trimmed V and J ends, which lost 3 bases and 6 bases, there was a span of 12 bases. Germline V gene sequence: CDR1 KGHSH, CDR2 LQKENI. This CDR3 spans 14 amino acids. The CDR3: CASSPPLASNEQFF. In DNA, the CDR3 is TGTGCCAGCTCACCCCCTTTGGCCTCCAATGAGCAGTTCTTC.

This clonotype occurred a few times. The chain is built from TRBV20-1 and TRBJ2-5; no clear D. V was cut by 1 base and J by 3 bases, with 6 bases left in between. Germline V gives CDR1 DFQATT, CDR2 SNEGSKA (reference sequence). The CDR3 loop spans 12 amino acids. The DNA of the CDR3 is TGCAGTGCTAGAGGTCAGAAAGAGACCCAGTACTTC. Translated: CSARGQKETQYF.

CDR3 residues: CASSSYGEQYF. DNA of the CDR3: TGCGCCAGCAGCTCGTACGGCGAGCAGTACTTC. The chain combines TRBV5-1 with TRBJ2-7, with D hard to call. The V gene lost 3 bases and the J gene lost 6 bases, with 7 bases spanning the gap. The CDR3 is 11 residues long. Per the germline V gene, CDR1 is SGHRS and CDR2 is YFSETQ.

In this sample, this clonotype turned up a few times. The chain is built from TRBV7-3 and TRBJ2-3; tentative D call: TRBD1 (5 bases). The CDR3 has 15 residues. Germline CDR1 reads SGHTA; CDR2 reads FQGTGA. V gave up 0 bases and J gave up 5 bases, with 12 bases separating them. CDR3 residues: CASSLTPWGEDTQYF. The CDR3 DNA reads TGTGCCAGCAGCTTAACCCCTTGGGGCGAAGATACGCAGTATTTT.

This chain joins TRBV5-1 and TRBJ2-1; unclear D gene. The CDR3 length is 16 residues. Germline V CDR1 and CDR2: SGHRS, YFSETQ. Trimming cost V 0 bases and J 7 bases, with 17 bases left between them. The CDR3: CASSLGLGPGRNEQFF. The CDR3 DNA reads as TGCGCCAGCAGCTTGGGTCTCGGACCGGGCCGGAATGAGCAGTTCTTC.

This clonotype is labeled as medium-sized. The chain is built from TRBV20-1 and TRBJ1-5; D may be TRBD1 (6 bases). The CDR3 is 13 amino acids. Germline V CDR1 and CDR2: DFQATT, SNEGSKA (reference sequence). Deletions cut 3 bases from V and 7 bases from J, with 13 bases between. DNA of the CDR3: TGCAGTGCTAGGGGACACTGGAACCAGCCCCAGCATTTT. It is translated as CSARGHWNQPQHF.

In its sample, this clonotype was seen a few times. This CDR3 is CASSWSVREDEQYF. As DNA, the CDR3 is TGTGCCAGCAGCTGGTCGGTGCGGGAGGATGAGCAGTACTTC. The chain employs TRBV7-9 and TRBJ2-7; 8 bases agree with TRBD2. V lost 4 bases and J lost 7; bases outside the gene matches: 9. This CDR3 comprises 14 residues. Germline CDR1 and CDR2: SEHNR and FQNEAQ (reference sequence).

The V and J genes are TRBV5-5 and TRBJ2-3; 10 bases are a match to TRBD2. The CDR3 contains 16 residues. The J segment lost 3 bases and the V segment lost 4 bases, leaving 8 bases of the junction unmatched. The V gene's germline CDR1 is SGHKS and CDR2 YYEKEE (reference sequence). The CDR3 sequence is CASSISGRTSTDTQYF. The CDR3 DNA reads as TGTGCCAGCAGCATTAGCGGGAGGACTTCTACAGATACGCAGTATTTT.

This clonotype was detected a few times. The chain carries TRBV25-1 and TRBJ2-2; D remains unclear. V dropped 1 base and J dropped 4 bases, with 7 bases sitting between them. The length of the CDR3 is 14 residues. From germline, CDR1 is MGHDK and CDR2 SYGVNS. CDR3 in DNA: TGTGCCAGCAGTGAATTCGGAATCACCGGGGAGCTGTTTTTT. Protein product: CASSEFGITGELFF.

This chain uses TRBV4-3 with TRBJ2-2; D is undetermined. Germline-derived CDR1 and CDR2 are LGHNA and YSLEER. CDR3 length: 14 residues. The V end was cut by 4 bases, the J end by 6 bases, with 12 bases between. The DNA for the CDR3 is TGCGCCAGCAGCCCCTCTGCCCATGCCGGGGAGCTGTTTTTT. It encodes CASSPSAHAGELFF.

This chain uses TRBV10-3 with TRBJ1-4; D is possibly TRBD1 (6 bases). Germline lookup yields CDR1 ENHRY and CDR2 SYGVKD. The CDR3 is 13 residues long. V was trimmed by 4 bases and J by 5 bases, leaving 8 bases between them. The CDR3 region has the DNA TGTGCCATCAGTGGAGGACAGAATGAAAAACTGTTTTTT. This translates into CAISGGQNEKLFF.

V is TRBV6-2 or TRBV6-3 and J is TRBJ2-7, with 10 bases matching TRBD2. This CDR3 is built from 14 residues. The trim removed 5 bases at V and 2 bases at J, leaving 3 bases unmatched. Germline lookup yields CDR1 MNHEY and CDR2 SVGEGT. The CDR3 DNA reads as TGTGCCAGCAGTCGGACTAGCGGTCCCTACGAGCAGTACTTC. It encodes CASSRTSGPYEQYF.

Comments on this clonotype: A much larger clone lies one base from this, so it may be a read error. The gene calls are TRBV20-1 and TRBJ2-7, with 7 positions matching TRBD2. The CDR3 sequence is 15 residues long. Germline V gene data show CDR1 as DFQATT and CDR2 as SNEGSKA (reference sequence). This chain's CDR3 is CCALALAISSYEQYF. For the CDR3, the DNA is TGCTGTGCCTTAGCACTAGCGATCAGCTCCTACGAGCAGTACTTC.